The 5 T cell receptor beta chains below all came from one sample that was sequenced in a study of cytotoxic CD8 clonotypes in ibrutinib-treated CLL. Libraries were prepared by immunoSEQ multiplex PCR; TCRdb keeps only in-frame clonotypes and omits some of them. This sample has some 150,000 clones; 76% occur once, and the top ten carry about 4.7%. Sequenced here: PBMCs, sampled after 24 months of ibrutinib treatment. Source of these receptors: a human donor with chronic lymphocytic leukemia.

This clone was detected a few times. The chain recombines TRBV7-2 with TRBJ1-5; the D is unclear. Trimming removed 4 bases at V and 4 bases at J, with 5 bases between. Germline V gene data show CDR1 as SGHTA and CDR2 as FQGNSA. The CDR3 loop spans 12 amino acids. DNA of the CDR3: TGTGCCAGCAGCTCGCTAAATCAGCCCCAGCATTTT. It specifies CASSSLNQPQHF. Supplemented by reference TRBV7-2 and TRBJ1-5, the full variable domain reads GAGVSQSPSNKVTEKGKDVELRCDPISGHTALYWYRQSLGQGLEFLIYFQGNSAPDKSGLPSDRFSAERTGGSVSTLTIQRTQQEDSAVYLCASSSLNQPQHFGDGTRLSIL.

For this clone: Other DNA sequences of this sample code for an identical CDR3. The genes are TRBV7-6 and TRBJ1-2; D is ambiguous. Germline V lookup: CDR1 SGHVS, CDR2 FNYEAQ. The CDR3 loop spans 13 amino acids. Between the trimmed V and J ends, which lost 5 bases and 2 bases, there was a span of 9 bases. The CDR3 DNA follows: TGTGCCAGCAGCCCGACGGGGAACTATGGCTACACCTTC. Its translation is CASSPTGNYGYTF.

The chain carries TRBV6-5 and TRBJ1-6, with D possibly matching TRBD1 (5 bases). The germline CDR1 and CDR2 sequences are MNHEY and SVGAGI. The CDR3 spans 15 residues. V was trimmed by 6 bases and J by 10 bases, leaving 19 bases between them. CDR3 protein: CASSSLGAGGSPLHF. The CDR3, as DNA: TGTGCCAGCAGCTCCTTAGGGGCGGGCGGGTCACCCCTCCACTTT.

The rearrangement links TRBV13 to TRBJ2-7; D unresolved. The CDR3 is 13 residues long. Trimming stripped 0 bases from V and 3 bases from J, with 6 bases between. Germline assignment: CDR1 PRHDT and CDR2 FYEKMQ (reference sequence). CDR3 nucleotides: TGTGCCAGCAGCTTAGGCCGTGGCTACGAGCAGTACTTC. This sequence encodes CASSLGRGYEQYF.

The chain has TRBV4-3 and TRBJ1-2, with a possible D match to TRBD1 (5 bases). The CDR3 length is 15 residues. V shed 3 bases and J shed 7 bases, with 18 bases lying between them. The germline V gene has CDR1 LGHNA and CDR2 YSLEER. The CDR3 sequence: CASSHAFEGVGGYTF. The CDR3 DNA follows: TGCGCCAGCAGCCACGCGTTCGAAGGGGTAGGTGGCTACACCTTC.